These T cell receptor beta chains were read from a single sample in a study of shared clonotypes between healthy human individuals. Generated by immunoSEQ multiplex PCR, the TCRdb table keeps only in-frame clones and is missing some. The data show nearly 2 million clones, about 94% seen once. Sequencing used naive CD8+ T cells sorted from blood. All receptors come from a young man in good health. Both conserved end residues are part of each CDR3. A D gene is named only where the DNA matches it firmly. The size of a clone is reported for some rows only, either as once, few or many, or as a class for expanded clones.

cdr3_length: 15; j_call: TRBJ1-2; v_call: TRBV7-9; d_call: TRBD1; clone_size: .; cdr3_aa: CASSLGTGVGYGYTF; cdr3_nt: TGTGCCAGCAGCTTAGGGACAGGGGTTGGCTATGGCTACACCTTC
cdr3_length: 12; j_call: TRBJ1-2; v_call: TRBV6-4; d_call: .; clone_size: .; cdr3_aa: CASSDSGYGYTF; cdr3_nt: TGTGCCAGCAGTGACTCAGGCTATGGCTACACCTTC
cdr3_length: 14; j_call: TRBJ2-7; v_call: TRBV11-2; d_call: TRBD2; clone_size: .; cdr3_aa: CASTLGGGSYEQYF; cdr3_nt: TGTGCCAGCACCCTTGGGGGGGGGTCCTACGAGCAGTACTTC
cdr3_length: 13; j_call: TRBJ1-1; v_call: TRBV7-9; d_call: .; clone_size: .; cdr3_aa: CASRTGAYTEAFF; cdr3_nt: TGTGCCAGCAGGACCGGGGCGTACACTGAAGCTTTCTTT
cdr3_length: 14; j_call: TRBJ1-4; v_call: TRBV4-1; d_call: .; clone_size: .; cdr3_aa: CASSQDGTHEKLFF; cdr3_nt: TGCGCCAGCAGCCAAGATGGGACACATGAAAAACTGTTTTTT
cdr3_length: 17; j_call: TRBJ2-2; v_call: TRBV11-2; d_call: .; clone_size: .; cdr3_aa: CASSLDPRQENTGELFF; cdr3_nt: TGTGCCAGCAGCTTAGACCCCCGGCAGGAGAACACCGGGGAGCTGTTTTTT
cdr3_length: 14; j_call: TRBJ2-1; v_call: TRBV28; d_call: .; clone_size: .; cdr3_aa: CASRIDSSDNEQFF; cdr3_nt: TGTGCCAGCAGAATAGACTCTAGCGACAATGAGCAGTTCTTC
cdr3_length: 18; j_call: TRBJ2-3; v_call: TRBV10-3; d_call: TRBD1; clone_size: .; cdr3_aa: CAISDPTKAGQGRDTQYF; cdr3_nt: TGTGCCATCAGTGACCCCACTAAAGCGGGACAGGGGAGAGATACGCAGTATTTT
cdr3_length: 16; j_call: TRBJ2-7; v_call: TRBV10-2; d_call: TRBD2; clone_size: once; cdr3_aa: CASSDPSGAFPYEQYF; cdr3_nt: TGCGCCAGCAGTGATCCTAGCGGGGCCTTTCCCTACGAGCAGTACTTC
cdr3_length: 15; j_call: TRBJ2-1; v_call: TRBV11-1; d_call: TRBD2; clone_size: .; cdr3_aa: CASSRIVAGSNEQFF; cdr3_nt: TGTGCCAGCAGCCGAATAGTAGCGGGGTCCAATGAGCAGTTCTTC
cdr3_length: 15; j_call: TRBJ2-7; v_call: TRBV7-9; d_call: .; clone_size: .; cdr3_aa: CASSPLGSPAYEQYF; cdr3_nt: TGTGCCAGCAGCCCCCTTGGTAGTCCGGCCTACGAGCAGTACTTC
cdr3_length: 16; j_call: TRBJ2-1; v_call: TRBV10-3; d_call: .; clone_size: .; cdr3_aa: CAISESGLADANEQFF; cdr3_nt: TGTGCCATCAGTGAGTCGGGGCTAGCTGACGCCAATGAGCAGTTCTTC
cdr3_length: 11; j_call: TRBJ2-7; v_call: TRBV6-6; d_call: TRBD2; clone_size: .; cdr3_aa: CATMGGNEQYF; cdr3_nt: TGTGCCACCATGGGGGGGAACGAGCAGTACTTC
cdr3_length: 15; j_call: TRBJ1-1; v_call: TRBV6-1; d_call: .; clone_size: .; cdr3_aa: CASSEEADANTEAFF; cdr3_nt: TGTGCCAGCAGTGAAGAGGCGGACGCGAACACTGAAGCTTTCTTT
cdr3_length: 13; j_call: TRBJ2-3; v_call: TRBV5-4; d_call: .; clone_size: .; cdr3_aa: CASSPVAADTQYF; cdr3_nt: TGTGCCAGCAGCCCGGTAGCGGCAGATACGCAGTATTTT
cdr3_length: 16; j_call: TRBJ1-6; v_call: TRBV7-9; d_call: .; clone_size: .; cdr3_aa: CASSPPPPGQNSPLHF; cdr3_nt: TGTGCCAGCAGCCCACCCCCCCCAGGCCAGAATTCACCCCTCCACTTT
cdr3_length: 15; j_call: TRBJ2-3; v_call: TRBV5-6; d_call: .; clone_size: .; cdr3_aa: CASSLGTLSTDTQYF; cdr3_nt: TGTGCCAGCAGCTTGGGGACTCTTAGCACAGATACGCAGTATTTT
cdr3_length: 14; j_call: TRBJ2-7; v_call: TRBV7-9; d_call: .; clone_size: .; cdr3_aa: CASSLEGSSYEQYF; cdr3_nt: TGTGCCAGCAGCTTAGAGGGATCCTCCTACGAGCAGTACTTC
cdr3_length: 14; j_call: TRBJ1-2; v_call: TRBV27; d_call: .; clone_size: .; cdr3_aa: CASSLSGPNYGYTF; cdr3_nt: TGTGCCAGCAGTTTATCAGGTCCGAACTATGGCTACACCTTC
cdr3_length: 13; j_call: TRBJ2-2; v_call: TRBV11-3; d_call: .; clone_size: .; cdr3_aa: CASSLGTTGELFF; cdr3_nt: TGTGCCAGCAGCTTAGGTACCACCGGGGAGCTGTTTTTT
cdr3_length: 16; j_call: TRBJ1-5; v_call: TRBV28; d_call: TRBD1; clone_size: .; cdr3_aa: CASSPRTGTFNQPQHF; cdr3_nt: TGTGCCAGCAGTCCCCGGACAGGGACCTTTAATCAGCCCCAGCATTTT
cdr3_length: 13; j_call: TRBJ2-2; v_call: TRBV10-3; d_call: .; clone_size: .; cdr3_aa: CAISEENTGELFF; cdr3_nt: TGTGCCATCAGTGAAGAGAACACCGGGGAGCTGTTTTTT
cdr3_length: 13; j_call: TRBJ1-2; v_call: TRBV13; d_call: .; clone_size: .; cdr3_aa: CASSRGGVDGYTF; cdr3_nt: TGTGCCAGTTCGAGGGGTGGGGTCGACGGCTACACCTTC
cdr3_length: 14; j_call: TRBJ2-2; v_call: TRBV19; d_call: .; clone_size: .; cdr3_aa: CASSMVGGTGELFF; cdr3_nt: TGTGCCAGTAGTATGGTCGGAGGGACCGGGGAGCTGTTTTTT
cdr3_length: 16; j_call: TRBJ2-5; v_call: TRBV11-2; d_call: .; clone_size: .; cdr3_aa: CASSFSEGLRGETQYF; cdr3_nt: TGTGCCAGCAGCTTCTCCGAGGGACTAAGGGGGGAGACCCAGTACTTC
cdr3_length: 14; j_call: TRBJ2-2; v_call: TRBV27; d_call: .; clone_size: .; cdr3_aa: CASSWAENTGELFF; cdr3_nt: TGTGCCAGCAGTTGGGCGGAGAACACCGGGGAGCTGTTTTTT
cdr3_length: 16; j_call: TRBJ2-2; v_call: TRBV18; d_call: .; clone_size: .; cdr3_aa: CASSPPGQVNTGELFF; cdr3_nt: TGTGCCAGCTCACCCCCGGGACAAGTAAACACCGGGGAGCTGTTTTTT
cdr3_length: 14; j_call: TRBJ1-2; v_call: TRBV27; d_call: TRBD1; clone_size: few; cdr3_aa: CASSLDGTGYGYTF; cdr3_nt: TGTGCCAGCAGTTTAGACGGGACAGGCTATGGCTACACCTTC